This section outlines one T cell receptor beta chain sequence together with its context. This CDR3 is built from 15 residues. Germline V lookup: CDR1 MNHNY, CDR2 SVGAGI (reference sequence). V gave up 10 bases and J gave up 0 bases, with 19 bases separating them. The sample comes from a study of blood T cell repertoires in COVID-19. Across the whole study: Italy, Spain and the United States were the sources of the convalescent and acute COVID-19 samples.

Using immunoSEQ multiplex PCR, the repertoire was profiled, and TCRdb retains in-frame clones only, with some absent. The repertoire holds some 400,000 clones, with about 87% as singletons. The receptor comes from a human donor in a cohort sampled during active COVID-19. The rearrangement links TRBV6-6 to TRBJ2-7, with a possible D match to TRBD2 (5 bases). The sample comprised peripheral blood. Here the CDR3 DNA reads TGTGCCACCAAATTACCAAGCGGAAGCTCCTACGAGCAGTACTTC. Protein sequence: CATKLPSGSSYEQYF.